This TCR beta chain originates from a study of long-term antiretroviral therapy in people with HIV. Study observations and caveats: Post-ART, diversity grew, though it stayed under transplant donor control levels.

Among participants with HIV, every one received treatment in the United States. The assay used was immunoSEQ (version v3.0), run at survey level. The study targeted about 40,000-50,000 T-cell genomes per sample in sequencing. Measured with immunoSEQ multiplex PCR; TCRdb has only the in-frame clones, and not every one. Of some 17,000 clones listed, about 84% were seen once; the top ten hold about 14%. A word on this clone: Its antigen is currently unknown.

This CDR3 is 13 amino acids long. Trimming removed 3 bases at V and 6 bases at J, with 12 bases between. CDR1 and CDR2 from the germline V gene are LNHDA and SQIVND (reference sequence). The chain joins TRBV19 to TRBJ2-7; D may be TRBD2 (5 bases). The source of this sequence is a man younger than 45 with HIV. The sample here was unsorted PBMCs, taken about 1.2 years before starting antiretroviral therapy. The CDR3 spells CASSIWESSEQYF. DNA of the CDR3: TGTGCCAGTAGTATCTGGGAGTCAAGCGAGCAGTACTTC.